A few counts support the clone carrying this T cell receptor beta chain. Clones were read by immunoSEQ multiplex PCR, and TCRdb kept only the in-frame ones, dropping some. The sample lists around 160,000 clones, 80% to 90% occurring once. Germline assignment: CDR1 SGHTA and CDR2 FQGNSA. CDR3 length equals 15 residues. V gave up 2 bases and J gave up 0 bases, with 8 bases separating them. This entry belongs to a study of blood T cell repertoires in COVID-19. The sequence was obtained from a human donor in a cohort sampled during active COVID-19. This sequence joins TRBV7-2 and TRBJ1-5; D call uncertain. The sequencing sample was made of peripheral blood. The CDR3, as DNA: TGTGCCAGCAGCTTAACCGGGGTTAGCAATCAGCCCCAGCATTTT. Its translation: CASSLTGVSNQPQHF.